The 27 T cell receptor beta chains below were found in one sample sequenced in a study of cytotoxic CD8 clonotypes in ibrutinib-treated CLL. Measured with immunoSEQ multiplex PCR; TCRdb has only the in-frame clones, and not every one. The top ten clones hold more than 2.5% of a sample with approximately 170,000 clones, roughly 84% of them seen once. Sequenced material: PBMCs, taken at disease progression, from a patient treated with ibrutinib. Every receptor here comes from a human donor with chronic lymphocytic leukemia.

The CDR3 region is CASSLARTSGRWGSTQYF. In nucleotides, the CDR3 is TGCGCCAGCAGCTTGGCTCGTACTAGCGGGAGGTGGGGGTCGACCCAGTACTTC. The chain uses TRBV5-1 and TRBJ2-5; TRBD2 matches 12 bases. Germline V gene data show CDR1 as SGHRS and CDR2 as YFSETQ. The CDR3 spans 18 residues. V lost 0 bases and J lost 7; bases outside the gene matches: 13.

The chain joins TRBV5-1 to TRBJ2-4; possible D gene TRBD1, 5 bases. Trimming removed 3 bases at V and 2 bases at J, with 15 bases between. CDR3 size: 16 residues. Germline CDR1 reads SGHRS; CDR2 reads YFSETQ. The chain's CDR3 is CASSSSPQGSKNIQYF. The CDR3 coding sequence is TGCGCCAGCAGCTCTTCTCCTCAGGGTTCCAAAAACATTCAGTACTTC. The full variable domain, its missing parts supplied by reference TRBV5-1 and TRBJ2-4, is KAGVTQTPRYLIKTRGQQVTLSCSPISGHRSVSWYQQTPGQGLQFLFEYFSETQRNKGNFPGRFSGRQFSNSRSEMNVSTLELGDSALYLCASSSSPQGSKNIQYFGAGTRLSVL.

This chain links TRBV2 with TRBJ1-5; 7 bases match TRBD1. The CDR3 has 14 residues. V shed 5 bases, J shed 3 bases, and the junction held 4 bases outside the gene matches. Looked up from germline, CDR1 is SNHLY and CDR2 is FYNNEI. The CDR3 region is CASSMGQYNQPQHF. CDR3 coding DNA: TGTGCCAGCAGTATGGGACAGTACAATCAGCCCCAGCATTTT.

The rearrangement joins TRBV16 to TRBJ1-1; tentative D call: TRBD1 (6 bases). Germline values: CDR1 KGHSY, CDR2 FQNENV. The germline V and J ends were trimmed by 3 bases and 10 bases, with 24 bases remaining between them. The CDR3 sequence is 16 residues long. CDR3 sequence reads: CASSQRSRDTLSPAFF. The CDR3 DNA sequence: TGTGCCAGCAGCCAGCGCAGTCGGGACACCCTGTCTCCAGCTTTCTTT.

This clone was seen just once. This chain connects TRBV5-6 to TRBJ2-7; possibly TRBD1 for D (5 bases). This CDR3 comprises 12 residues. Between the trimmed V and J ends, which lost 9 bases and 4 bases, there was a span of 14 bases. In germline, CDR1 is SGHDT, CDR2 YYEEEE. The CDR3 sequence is CATSRQIYEQYF. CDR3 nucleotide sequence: TGTGCCACCTCACGACAGATATACGAGCAGTACTTC. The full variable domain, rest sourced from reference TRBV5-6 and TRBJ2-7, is DAGVTQSPTHLIKTRGQQVTLRCSPKSGHDTVSWYQQALGQGPQFIFQYYEEEERQRGNFPDRFSGHQFPNYSSELNVNALLLGDSALYLCATSRQIYEQYFGPGTRLTVT.

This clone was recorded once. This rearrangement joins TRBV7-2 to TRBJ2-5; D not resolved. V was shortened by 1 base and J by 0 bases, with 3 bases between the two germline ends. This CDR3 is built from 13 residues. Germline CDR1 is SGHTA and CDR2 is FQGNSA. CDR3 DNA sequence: TGTGCCAGCAGCTTAGAGTACCAAGAGACCCAGTACTTC. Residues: CASSLEYQETQYF. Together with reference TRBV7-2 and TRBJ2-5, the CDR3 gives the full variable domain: GAGVSQSPSNKVTEKGKDVELRCDPISGHTALYWYRQSLGQGLEFLIYFQGNSAPDKSGLPSDRFSAERTGGSVSTLTIQRTQQEDSAVYLCASSLEYQETQYFGPGTRLLVL.

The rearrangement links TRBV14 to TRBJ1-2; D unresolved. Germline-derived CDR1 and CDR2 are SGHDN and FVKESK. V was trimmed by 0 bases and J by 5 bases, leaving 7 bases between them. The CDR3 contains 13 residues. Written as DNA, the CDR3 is TGTGCCAGCAGCCAAGATCCCGGATATGGCTACACCTTC. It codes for CASSQDPGYGYTF.

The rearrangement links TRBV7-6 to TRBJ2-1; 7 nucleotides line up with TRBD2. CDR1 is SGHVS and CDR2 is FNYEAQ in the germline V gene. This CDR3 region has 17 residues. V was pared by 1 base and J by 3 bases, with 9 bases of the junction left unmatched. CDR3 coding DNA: TGTGCCAGCAGCTTAGTACCTAGCGGAGGCATCTACAATGAGCAGTTCTTC. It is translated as CASSLVPSGGIYNEQFF.

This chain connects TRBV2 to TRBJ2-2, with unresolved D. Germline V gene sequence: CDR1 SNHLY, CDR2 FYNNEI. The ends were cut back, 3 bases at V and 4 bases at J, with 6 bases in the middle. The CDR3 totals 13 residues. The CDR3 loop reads CASSDQPTGELFF. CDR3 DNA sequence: TGTGCCAGCAGTGACCAACCCACCGGGGAGCTGTTTTTT.

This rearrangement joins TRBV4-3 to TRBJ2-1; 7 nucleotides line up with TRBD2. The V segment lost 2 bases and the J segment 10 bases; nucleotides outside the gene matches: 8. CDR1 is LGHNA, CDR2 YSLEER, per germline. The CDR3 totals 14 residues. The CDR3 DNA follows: TGCGCCAGCAGCCAACGGGACTATCACGGGGAGCAGTTCTTC. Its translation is CASSQRDYHGEQFF.

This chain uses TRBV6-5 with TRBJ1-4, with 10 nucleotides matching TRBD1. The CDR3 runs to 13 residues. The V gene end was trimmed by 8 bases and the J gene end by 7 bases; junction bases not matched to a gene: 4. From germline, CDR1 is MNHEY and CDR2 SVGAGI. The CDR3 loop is CASRQGAGEKLFF. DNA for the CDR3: TGTGCCAGCCGACAGGGGGCAGGTGAAAAACTGTTTTTT.

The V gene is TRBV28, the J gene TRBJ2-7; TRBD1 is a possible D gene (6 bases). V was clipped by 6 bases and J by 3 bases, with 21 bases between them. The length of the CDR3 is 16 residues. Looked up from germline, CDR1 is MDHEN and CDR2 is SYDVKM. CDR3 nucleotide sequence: TGTGCCAGCAGCCTAGGGTTAGGACAGACCTTCTACGAGCAGTACTTC. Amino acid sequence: CASSLGLGQTFYEQYF.

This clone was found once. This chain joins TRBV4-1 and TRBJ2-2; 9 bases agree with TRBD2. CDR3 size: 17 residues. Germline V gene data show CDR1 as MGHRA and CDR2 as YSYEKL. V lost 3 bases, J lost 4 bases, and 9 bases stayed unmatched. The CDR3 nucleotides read TGCGCCAGCAGCCATGGGCTAGCGGGACTCACCACCGGGGAGCTGTTTTTT. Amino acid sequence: CASSHGLAGLTTGELFF.

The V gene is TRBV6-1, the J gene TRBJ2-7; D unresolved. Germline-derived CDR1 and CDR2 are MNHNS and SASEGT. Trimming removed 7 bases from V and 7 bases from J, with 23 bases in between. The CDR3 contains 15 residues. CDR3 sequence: CASTDNIGAPWEQYF. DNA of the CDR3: TGTGCCAGCACCGATAACATCGGAGCCCCGTGGGAGCAGTACTTC.

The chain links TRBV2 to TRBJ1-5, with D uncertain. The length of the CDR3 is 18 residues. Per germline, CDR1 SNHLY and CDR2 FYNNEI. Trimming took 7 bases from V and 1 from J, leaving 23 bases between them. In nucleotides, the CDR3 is TGTGCCAGCACTCAGGCGGGCAGCATTGACTGGAGCAATCAGCCCCAGCATTTT. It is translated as CASTQAGSIDWSNQPQHF.

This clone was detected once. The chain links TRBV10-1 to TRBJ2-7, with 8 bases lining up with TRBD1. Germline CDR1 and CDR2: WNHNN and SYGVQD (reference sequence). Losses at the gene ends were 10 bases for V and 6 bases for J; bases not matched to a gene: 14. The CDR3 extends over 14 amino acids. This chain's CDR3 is CATHPGQVCFEQYF. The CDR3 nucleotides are TGCGCCACCCACCCGGGACAGGTATGCTTCGAGCAGTACTTC.

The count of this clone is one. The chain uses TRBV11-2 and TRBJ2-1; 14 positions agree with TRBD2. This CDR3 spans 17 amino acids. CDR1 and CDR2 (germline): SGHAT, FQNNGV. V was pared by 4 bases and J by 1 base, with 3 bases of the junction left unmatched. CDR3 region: CASSSGLAGASYNEQFF. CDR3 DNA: TGTGCCAGCAGCTCGGGACTAGCGGGAGCGTCCTACAATGAGCAGTTCTTC.

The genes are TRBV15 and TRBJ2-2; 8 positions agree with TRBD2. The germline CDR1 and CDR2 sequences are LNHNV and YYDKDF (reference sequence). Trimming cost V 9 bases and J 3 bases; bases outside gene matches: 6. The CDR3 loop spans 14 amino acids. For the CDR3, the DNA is TGTGCCACGACCGGGGGGGCGTACACCGGGGAGCTGTTTTTT. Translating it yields CATTGGAYTGELFF.

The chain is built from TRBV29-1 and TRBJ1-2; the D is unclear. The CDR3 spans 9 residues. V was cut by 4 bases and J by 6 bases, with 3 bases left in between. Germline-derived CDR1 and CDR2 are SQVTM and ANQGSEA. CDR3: CSVVDGYTF. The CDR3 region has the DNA TGCAGCGTTGTGGATGGCTACACCTTC.

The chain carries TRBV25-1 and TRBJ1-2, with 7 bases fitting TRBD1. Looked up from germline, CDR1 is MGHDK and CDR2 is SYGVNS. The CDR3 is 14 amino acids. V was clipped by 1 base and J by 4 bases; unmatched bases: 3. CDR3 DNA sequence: TGTGCCAGCAGTGAATTGGCAGGGGGCTATGGCTACACCTTC. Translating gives CASSELAGGYGYTF.

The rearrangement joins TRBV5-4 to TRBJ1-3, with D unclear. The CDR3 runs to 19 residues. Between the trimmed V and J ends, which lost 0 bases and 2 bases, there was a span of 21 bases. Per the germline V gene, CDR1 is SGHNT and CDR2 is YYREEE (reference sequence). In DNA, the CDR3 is TGTGCCAGCAGCTTGGCGCCATTCACCCCAGGAACTACTGGAAACACCATATATTTT. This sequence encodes CASSLAPFTPGTTGNTIYF.

CDR3 DNA sequence: TGTGCCAGCAGCTTGGAGGGTACCGGGACTAGGTGGGACGAGCAGTACTTC. Its protein is CASSLEGTGTRWDEQYF. The V gene is TRBV5-8, the J gene TRBJ2-7, with 8 bases aligning to TRBD2. CDR3 length: 17 residues. From germline, CDR1 is SGHTS and CDR2 YDEGEE. The trim removed 0 bases at V and 5 bases at J, leaving 13 bases unmatched.

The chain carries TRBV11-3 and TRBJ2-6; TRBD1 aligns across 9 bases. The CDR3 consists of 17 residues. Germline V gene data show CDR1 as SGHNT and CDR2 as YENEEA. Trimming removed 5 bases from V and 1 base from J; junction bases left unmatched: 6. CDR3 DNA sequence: TGTGCCAGCAGCCCGGGACAGGGTGGATCTGGGGCCAACGTCCTGACTTTC. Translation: CASSPGQGGSGANVLTF.

CDR3 sequence (DNA): TGCGCCAGCGGAGCGGAGCGAGTCACCGGGGAGCTGTTTTTT. Translation: CASGAERVTGELFF. The chain has TRBV5-1 and TRBJ2-2, with D possibly matching TRBD2 (5 bases). Germline loops: CDR1 SGHRS, CDR2 YFSETQ. The CDR3 length is 14 residues. Trimming removed 7 bases from V and 4 bases from J, with 14 bases in between.

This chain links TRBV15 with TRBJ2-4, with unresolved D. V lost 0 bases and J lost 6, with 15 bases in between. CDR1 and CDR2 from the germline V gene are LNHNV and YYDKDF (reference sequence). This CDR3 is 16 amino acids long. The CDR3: CATSRDPATWGNIQYF. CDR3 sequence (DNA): TGTGCCACCAGCAGAGATCCCGCAACCTGGGGAAACATTCAGTACTTC.

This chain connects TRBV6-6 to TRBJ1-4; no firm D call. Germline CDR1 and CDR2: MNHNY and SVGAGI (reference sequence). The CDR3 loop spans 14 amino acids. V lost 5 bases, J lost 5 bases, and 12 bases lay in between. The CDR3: CASSHDGRNEKLFF. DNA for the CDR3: TGTGCCAGCAGTCACGACGGGAGGAATGAAAAACTGTTTTTT.

CDR3 sequence reads: CATGGDRRHF. CDR3 nucleotide sequence: TGTGCCACCGGAGGGGACAGAAGGCATTTT. The V call is TRBV28, the J call TRBJ1-5, with 7 positions matching TRBD1. Germline V gene lookup returns CDR1 MDHEN and CDR2 SYDVKM. The length of the CDR3 is 10 residues. Unmatched junction bases numbered 9, after V lost 10 bases and J lost 15 bases.